This T cell receptor beta chain was documented in a study of OX40 agonist ivuxolimab in advanced cancers. Turning to the study itself: Every patient in dose escalation had hepatocellular carcinoma, melanoma, renal cell or head and neck cancer. Partial responses occurred in three patients (one hepatocellular carcinoma, two cutaneous melanoma).

Clones were sequenced by immunoSEQ multiplex PCR, and TCRdb holds only the in-frame ones, with some missing. The repertoire holds approximately 14,000 clones, about 90% seen once, with around 23% in the top ten. The origin of this receptor is an adult with an advanced solid tumor such as melanoma, head and neck, liver or kidney cancer. The input for sequencing was CD4+ or CD8+ T cells sorted from blood, taken in a trial of the OX40 agonist ivuxolimab.

This CDR3 is CAWSVLGTRDTEAFF. CDR3 coding DNA: TGTGCCTGGAGTGTCTTGGGGACTAGGGACACTGAAGCTTTCTTT. The V gene is TRBV30, the J gene TRBJ1-1; possible D gene TRBD1, 5 bases. The length of the CDR3 is 15 residues. Germline-derived CDR1 and CDR2 are GTSNPN and SVGIG (reference sequence). Trimming cost V 0 bases and J 3 bases, with 14 bases left between them.